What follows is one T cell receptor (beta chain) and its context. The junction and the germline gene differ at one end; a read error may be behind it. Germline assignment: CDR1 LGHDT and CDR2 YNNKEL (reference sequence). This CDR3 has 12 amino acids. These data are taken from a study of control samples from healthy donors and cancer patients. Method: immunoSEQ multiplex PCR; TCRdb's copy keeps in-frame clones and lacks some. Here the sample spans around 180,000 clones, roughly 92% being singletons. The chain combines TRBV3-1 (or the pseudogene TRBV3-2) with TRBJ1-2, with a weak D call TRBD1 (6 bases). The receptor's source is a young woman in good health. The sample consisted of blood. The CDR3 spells CASSPDSGRHLF. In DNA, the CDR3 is TGTGCCAGCAGCCCGGACAGCGGTCGGCACCTCTTC.